Presented here are 12 T cell receptor beta chains from one specimen sequenced in a study of T cell responses to AZD1222 COVID-19 vaccine (dated by TCRdb to the early 2020s). Library preparation was by the immunoSEQ multiplex PCR assay. The immuneACCESS repertoire file appears here via TCRdb, limited to in-frame rearrangements. These files lack a portion of the clones; in checked studies, under half of the deficit traces to unresolved V genes, and the cause of the others is not known. Recorded for this sample are under 45,000 clones; approximately 80% of them occurred a single time. About 18% of the sample is held by the ten biggest clonotypes. The time point label of this sample denotes: about 28 days (+/-7) after the second vaccine dose. The sample in question was peripheral blood, obtained 28 days after the second AZD1222 dose. Source of these receptors: an adult who received the AZD1222 COVID-19 vaccine.

V usage is TRBV7-2 and J usage is TRBJ2-1; D ambiguous. Germline CDR1 SGHTA, CDR2 FQGNSA. Trimming stripped 6 bases from V and 5 bases from J, with 5 bases between. This CDR3 spans 11 amino acids. The CDR3: CASRANNEQFF. The CDR3 nucleotides read TGTGCCAGCAGAGCCAACAATGAGCAGTTCTTC.

This clone was detected once. The chain joins TRBV20-1 to TRBJ2-7; a weak D match, TRBD2 (6 bases). CDR3 length equals 17 residues. Germline CDR1 reads DFQATT; CDR2 reads SNEGSKA (reference sequence). V was cut by 3 bases and J by 1 base, with 22 bases left in between. CDR3: CSASAGWGVHDSYEQYF. The CDR3 coding sequence is TGCAGTGCTAGTGCGGGTTGGGGGGTCCATGATTCCTACGAGCAGTACTTC.

The chain employs TRBV5-1 and TRBJ2-3, with a tentative D call TRBD1 (6 bases). Germline V gene sequence: CDR1 SGHRS, CDR2 YFSETQ. V dropped 1 base and J dropped 1 base, with 10 bases sitting between them. This CDR3 has 15 residues. The CDR3 loop reads CASSLWTDRTDTQYF. The DNA of the CDR3 is TGCGCCAGCAGCTTGTGGACAGACCGCACAGATACGCAGTATTTT.

V usage is TRBV24-1 and J usage is TRBJ2-5; perhaps D is TRBD1 or TRBD2 (5 bases each). The germline V gene encodes CDR1 KGHDR and CDR2 SFDVKD. V lost 3 bases to trimming and J lost 5 bases, with 9 bases between them. The CDR3 has 13 residues. The CDR3 spells CATSDGTRETQYF. DNA for the CDR3: TGTGCCACCAGTGATGGGACCAGGGAGACCCAGTACTTC.

The rearrangement joins TRBV11-3 to TRBJ2-3, with TRBD2 matching 13 bases. The CDR3 is 16 amino acids. Germline loops: CDR1 SGHNT, CDR2 YENEEA. V lost 4 bases to trimming and J lost 1 base; unmatched junction nucleotides: 2. The CDR3 region has the DNA TGTGCCAGCAGCTCCGGACTAGCGGGGGGCACAGATACGCAGTATTTT. Translation gives CASSSGLAGGTDTQYF.

V is TRBV27 and J is TRBJ2-1; 11 nucleotides agree with TRBD1. The CDR3 length is 15 residues. The V gene end was trimmed by 2 bases and the J gene end by 5 bases; junction bases not matched to a gene: 2. Looked up from germline, CDR1 is MNHEY and CDR2 is SMNVEV (reference sequence). The CDR3 DNA reads TGTGCCAGCAGTTTAGGGACAGGGGGGCACAATGAGCAGTTCTTC. Residues: CASSLGTGGHNEQFF.

DNA of the CDR3: TGTGCCAGCACCCCCACGGGGGGGATCTATGGCTACACCTTC. This translates into CASTPTGGIYGYTF. V usage is TRBV28 and J usage is TRBJ1-2; possibly TRBD1 for D (5 bases). V was cut by 7 bases and J by 4 bases, with 16 bases left in between. The length of the CDR3 is 14 residues. Germline loops: CDR1 MDHEN, CDR2 SYDVKM.

The chain employs TRBV7-6 and TRBJ2-7, with 13 bases aligning to TRBD2. The CDR3 spans 19 residues. J gave up 2 bases and V 0 bases, and 10 bases lay outside the gene matches. CDR1 is SGHVS, CDR2 FNYEAQ, per germline. The CDR3 region has the DNA TGTGCCAGCAGCTTAGCAGGACTAGCGGGGGACTCTTGGGCCTACGAGCAGTACTTC. Translation gives CASSLAGLAGDSWAYEQYF.

The chain uses TRBV2 and TRBJ1-6; 8 bases are a match to TRBD1. Trimming took 7 bases from V and 7 from J; bases not matched to a gene: 6. Germline loops: CDR1 SNHLY, CDR2 FYNNEI. The CDR3 is 14 amino acids. The CDR3 loop reads CASNPTGENSPLHF. The CDR3 nucleotides are TGTGCCAGCAACCCGACAGGGGAAAATTCACCCCTCCACTTT.

V usage is TRBV28 and J usage is TRBJ1-1, with a possible D match to TRBD1 (6 bases). CDR1 is MDHEN and CDR2 is SYDVKM in the germline V gene. The CDR3 totals 17 residues. With 4 bases removed from V and 3 bases from J, the gap between germline ends came to 21 bases. This CDR3 is CASSSPGTHLGDTEAFF. CDR3 nucleotides: TGTGCCAGCAGTTCTCCAGGGACACACCTCGGGGACACTGAAGCTTTCTTT. Using reference TRBV28 and TRBJ1-1 for the parts outside the CDR3, the full variable domain is DVKVTQSSRYLVKRTGEKVFLECVQDMDHENMFWYRQDPGLGLRLIYFSYDVKMKEKGDIPEGYSVSREKKERFSLILESASTNQTSMYLCASSSPGTHLGDTEAFFGQGTRLTVV.

The V and J genes are TRBV3-1 (or the pseudogene TRBV3-2) and TRBJ1-2; D perhaps matches TRBD1 (6 bases). V was shortened by 4 bases and J by 6 bases, with 12 bases between the two germline ends. CDR1 and CDR2 (germline): LGHDT, YNNKEL (reference sequence). This CDR3 region has 13 residues. In DNA form, the CDR3 reads TGTGCCAGCAGCCCCTGGGAGGGGGATGGCTACACCTTC. Translated, it gives CASSPWEGDGYTF.

The genes are TRBV5-6 and TRBJ1-5, with 7 bases aligning to TRBD1. This CDR3 is built from 15 residues. Looked up from germline, CDR1 is SGHDT and CDR2 is YYEEEE. Trimming took 4 bases from V and 1 from J; bases not matched to a gene: 5. The CDR3 loop reads CASSSEDRSNQPQHF. The DNA for the CDR3 is TGTGCCAGCAGCAGCGAGGACAGGAGCAATCAGCCCCAGCATTTT.